This TCR beta chain was recovered during a study of blood T cell repertoires in COVID-19. The overall study: Samples representing acute and convalescent COVID-19 were sourced from the United States, Italy and Spain. Sources were T cells, B-cell-depleted T cells, or PBMCs; the material itself was cDNA or gDNA.

Germline CDR1 reads SGHTA; CDR2 reads FQGNSA. This CDR3 is 14 amino acids long. V was clipped by 2 bases and J by 5 bases; unmatched bases: 4. Patients at the Seattle site were enrolled during active infection and followed longitudinally. In the authors' workflow: The assay estimated nucleated cells by amplifying reference gene primers. Libraries were prepared by immunoSEQ multiplex PCR; TCRdb keeps only in-frame clonotypes and omits some of them. That table is the source of V, J and clone size, and D and trimming were worked out from the DNA. The table records roughly 150,000 clones, about 85% of them present only once.

This chain joins TRBV7-2 and TRBJ1-1, with TRBD1 identical over 8 bases. This sequence was found in an older man with COVID-19, enrolled during active disease. Sequenced material: peripheral blood. The CDR3 sequence: CASSLQGAGTEAFF. CDR3 DNA sequence: TGTGCCAGCAGCTTACAGGGGGCCGGGACTGAAGCTTTCTTT.